Below, 6 T cell receptor beta chains from the same sample are listed, as sequenced in a study of cytomegalovirus exposure and HLA in healthy donors. PCR involved 60 Vbeta and 13 Jbeta primers. This table comes from immunoSEQ multiplex PCR, and its TCRdb copy is limited to in-frame clones, with some not included. Of some 71,000 clones listed, approximately 67% are singletons. Material for sequencing was PBMCs. The receptors stem from a man aged 35-49 years in good health and CMV-seropositive.

The rearrangement uses TRBV6-6 and TRBJ2-3; D gene ambiguous. Germline V gene data show CDR1 as MNHNY and CDR2 as SVGAGI (reference sequence). The CDR3 is 11 residues long. Trimming removed 6 bases at V and 3 bases at J, with 4 bases between. Here the CDR3 reads CASSQTDTQYF. The DNA of the CDR3 is TGTGCCAGCAGCCAAACAGATACGCAGTATTTT.

The chain combines TRBV20-1 with TRBJ1-4; D gene uncertain. Looked up from germline, CDR1 is DFQATT and CDR2 is SNEGSKA (reference sequence). CDR3 length: 11 residues. This chain's CDR3 is CSYRRLEELFF. DNA of the CDR3: TGCAGCTATAGGCGGTTGGAGGAACTGTTTTTT.

The rearrangement uses TRBV7-8 and TRBJ1-1; D unresolved. The V gene lost 3 bases and the J gene lost 6 bases, with 17 bases spanning the gap. The CDR3 is made up of 15 amino acids. The germline gives CDR1 SGHVS, CDR2 FQNEAQ. This CDR3 is CASSLGDGGYPEAFF. Here the CDR3 DNA reads TGTGCCAGCAGCTTGGGCGACGGAGGGTATCCTGAAGCTTTCTTT.

This clone has just a few counts. The CDR3 reads CASSQDSGLASYEQYF. CDR3 DNA: TGTGCCAGCAGCCAAGATAGCGGTTTGGCATCCTACGAGCAGTACTTC. The chain links TRBV4-2 to TRBJ2-7; D may be TRBD2 (6 bases). Germline lookup yields CDR1 LGHNA and CDR2 YNFKEQ. The V end was cut by 0 bases, the J end by 1 base, with 13 bases between. The CDR3 consists of 16 residues.

The gene calls are TRBV5-1 and TRBJ2-7; TRBD1 agrees at 10 bases. This CDR3 comprises 17 residues. J lost 5 bases, V lost 2 bases, and 13 bases had no gene match. The V gene's germline CDR1 is SGHRS and CDR2 YFSETQ. CDR3 sequence reads: CASSFHNALGQGDEQYF. The CDR3 region has the DNA TGCGCCAGCAGCTTCCACAACGCCCTCGGACAGGGGGACGAGCAGTACTTC.

The chain combines TRBV6-6 with TRBJ1-1; D not resolved. The CDR3 is 15 residues long. The germline V gene has CDR1 MNHNY and CDR2 SVGAGI (reference sequence). V was cut by 4 bases and J by 0 bases, with 12 bases left in between. CDR3 in amino acids: CASSFPTPLNTEAFF. The CDR3 bases are TGTGCCAGCAGTTTTCCCACACCGCTGAACACTGAAGCTTTCTTT.